This T cell receptor beta chain was recovered during a study of T cell responses to AZD1222 COVID-19 vaccine. The method was immunoSEQ multiplex PCR; TCRdb's version includes in-frame clones alone and lacks a portion of them. The table lists roughly 100,000 clones, roughly 90% of them singletons. To note about this clone: Its specificity is not known.

Findings and caveats of the study: The donors showed a predominance of white British ancestry and of females, with possible underestimation of clonal diversity. Spike-specific TCR breadth and depth went up after people got two AZD1222 doses.

Trimming pared 4 bases from V and 1 base from J, leaving 11 bases between. The CDR3 length is 14 residues. Germline CDR1 ENHRY, CDR2 SYGVKD. The sequencing here drew on peripheral blood, taken on day 0 of AZD1222 vaccination. This rearrangement joins TRBV10-3 to TRBJ2-7; D gene unclear. This receptor was taken from an adult in good health. CDR3 in amino acids: CAISVVDKSYEQYF. Here the CDR3 DNA reads TGTGCCATCAGTGTCGTTGACAAATCCTACGAGCAGTACTTC.